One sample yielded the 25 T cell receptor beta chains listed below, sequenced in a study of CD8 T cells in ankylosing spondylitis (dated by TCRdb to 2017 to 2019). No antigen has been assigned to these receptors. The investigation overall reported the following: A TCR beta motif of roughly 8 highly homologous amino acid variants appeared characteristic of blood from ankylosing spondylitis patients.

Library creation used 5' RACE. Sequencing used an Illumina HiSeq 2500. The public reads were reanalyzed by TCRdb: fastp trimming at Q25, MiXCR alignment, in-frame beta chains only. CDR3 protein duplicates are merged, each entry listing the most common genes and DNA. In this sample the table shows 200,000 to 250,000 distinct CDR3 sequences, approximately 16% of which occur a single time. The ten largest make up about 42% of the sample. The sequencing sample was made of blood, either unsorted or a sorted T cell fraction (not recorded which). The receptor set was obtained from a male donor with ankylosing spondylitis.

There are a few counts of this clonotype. The DNA for the CDR3 is TGCGCCAGCAGCCAAGGGTCAGGGCCGAAATACTACGAGCAGTACTTC. Amino acid sequence: CASSQGSGPKYYEQYF. This chain connects TRBV4-1 to TRBJ2-7, with D possibly TRBD1 on 5 matching bases. Germline values: CDR1 MGHRA, CDR2 YSYEKL. This CDR3 spans 16 amino acids. The V end lost 1 base, the J end lost 3 bases, and 16 bases lay between the germline ends.

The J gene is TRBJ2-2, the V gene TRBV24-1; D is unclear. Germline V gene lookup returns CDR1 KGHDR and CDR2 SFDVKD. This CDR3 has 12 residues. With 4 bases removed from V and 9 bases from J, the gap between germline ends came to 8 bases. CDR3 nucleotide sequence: TGTGCCACCAGTGACGACCACTGGGAGCTGTTTTTT. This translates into CATSDDHWELFF.

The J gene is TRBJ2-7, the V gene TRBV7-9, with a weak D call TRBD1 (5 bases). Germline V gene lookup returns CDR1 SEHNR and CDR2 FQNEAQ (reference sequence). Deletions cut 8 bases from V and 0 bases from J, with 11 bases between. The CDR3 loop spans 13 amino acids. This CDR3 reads CASGQDTSYEQYF. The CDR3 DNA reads TGTGCCAGCGGGCAGGACACCTCCTACGAGCAGTACTTC.

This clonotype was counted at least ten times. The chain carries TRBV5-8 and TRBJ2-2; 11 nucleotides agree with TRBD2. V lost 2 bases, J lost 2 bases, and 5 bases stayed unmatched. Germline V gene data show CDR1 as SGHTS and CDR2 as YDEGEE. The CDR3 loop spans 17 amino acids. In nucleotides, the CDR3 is TGTGCCAGCAGCTTCATTAGCGGGAGGGCAAACACCGGGGAGCTGTTTTTT. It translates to CASSFISGRANTGELFF.

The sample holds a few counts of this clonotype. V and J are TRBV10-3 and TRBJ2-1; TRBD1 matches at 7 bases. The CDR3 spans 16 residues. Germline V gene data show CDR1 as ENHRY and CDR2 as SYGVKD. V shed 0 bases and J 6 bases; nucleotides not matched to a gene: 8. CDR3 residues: CAISESTRGTTNEQFF. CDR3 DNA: TGTGCCATCAGTGAGTCGACCAGGGGGACCACCAATGAGCAGTTCTTC.

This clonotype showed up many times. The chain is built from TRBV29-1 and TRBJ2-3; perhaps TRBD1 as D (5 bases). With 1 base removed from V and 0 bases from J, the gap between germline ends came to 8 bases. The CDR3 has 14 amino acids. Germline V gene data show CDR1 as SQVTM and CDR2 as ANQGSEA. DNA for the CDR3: TGCAGCGTTGAAGGGCAGGGAAGCACAGATACGCAGTATTTT. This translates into CSVEGQGSTDTQYF.

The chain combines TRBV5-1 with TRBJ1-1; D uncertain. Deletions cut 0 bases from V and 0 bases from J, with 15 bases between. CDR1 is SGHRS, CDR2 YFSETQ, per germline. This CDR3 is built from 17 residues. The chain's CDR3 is CASSLGGGERVNTEAFF. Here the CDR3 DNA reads TGCGCCAGCAGCTTGGGTGGCGGCGAGAGGGTGAACACTGAAGCTTTCTTT.

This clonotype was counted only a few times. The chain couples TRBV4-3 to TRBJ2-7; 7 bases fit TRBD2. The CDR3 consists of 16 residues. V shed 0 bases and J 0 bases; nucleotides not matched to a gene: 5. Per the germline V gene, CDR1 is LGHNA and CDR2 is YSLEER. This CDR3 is CASSQDPAGVSYEQYF. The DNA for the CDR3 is TGCGCCAGCAGCCAAGATCCGGCGGGAGTCTCCTACGAGCAGTACTTC.

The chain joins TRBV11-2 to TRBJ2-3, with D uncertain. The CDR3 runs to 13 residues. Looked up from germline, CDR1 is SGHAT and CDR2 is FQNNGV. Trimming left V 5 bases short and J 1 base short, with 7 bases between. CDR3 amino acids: CASSPSGTDTQYF. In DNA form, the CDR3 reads TGTGCCAGCAGCCCGTCTGGCACAGATACGCAGTATTTT.

The chain's CDR3 is CASSRGVVTGELFF. The CDR3 nucleotides read TGCGCCAGCAGCCGGGGTGTGGTCACCGGGGAGCTGTTTTTT. The chain joins TRBV4-1 to TRBJ2-2; no firm D call. This CDR3 region has 14 residues. Per germline, CDR1 MGHRA and CDR2 YSYEKL. With 4 bases removed from V and 4 bases from J, the gap between germline ends came to 10 bases.

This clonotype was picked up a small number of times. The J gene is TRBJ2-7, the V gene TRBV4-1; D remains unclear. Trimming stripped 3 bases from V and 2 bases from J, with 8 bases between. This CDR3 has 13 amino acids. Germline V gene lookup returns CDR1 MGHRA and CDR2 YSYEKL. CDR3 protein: CASSQAGTYEQYF. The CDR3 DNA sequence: TGCGCCAGCAGCCAGGCTGGGACCTACGAGCAGTACTTC.

The CDR3 loop reads CSVVGVHQETQYF. CDR3 nucleotide sequence: TGCAGCGTTGTGGGGGTCCACCAAGAGACCCAGTACTTC. V is TRBV29-1 and J is TRBJ2-5, with D possibly called TRBD1 or TRBD2 (5 bases each). Germline assignment: CDR1 SQVTM and CDR2 ANQGSEA. The CDR3 sequence is 13 residues long. V lost 4 bases and J 0 bases, leaving 9 bases between the germline ends.

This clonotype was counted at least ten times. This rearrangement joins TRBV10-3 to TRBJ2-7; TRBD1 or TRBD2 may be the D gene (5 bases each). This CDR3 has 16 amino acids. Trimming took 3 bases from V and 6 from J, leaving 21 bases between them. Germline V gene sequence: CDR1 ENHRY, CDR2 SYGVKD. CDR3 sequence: CAISEEGRPLSSEQYF. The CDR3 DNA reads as TGTGCCATCAGTGAAGAGGGACGGCCTCTAAGTTCCGAGCAGTACTTC.

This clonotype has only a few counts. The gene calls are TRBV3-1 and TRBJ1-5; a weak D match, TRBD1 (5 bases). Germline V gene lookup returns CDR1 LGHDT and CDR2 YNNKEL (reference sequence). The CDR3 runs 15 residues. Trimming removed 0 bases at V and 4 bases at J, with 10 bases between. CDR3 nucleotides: TGTGCCAGCAGCCAAGAGGGGGACCCAAATCAGCCCCAGCATTTT. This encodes CASSQEGDPNQPQHF.

CDR3 in amino acids: CASSDEGDYNEQFF. In DNA, the CDR3 is TGTGCCAGCAGTGACGAGGGGGACTACAATGAGCAGTTCTTC. The chain uses TRBV6-4 and TRBJ2-1; weak D call: TRBD1 (6 bases). V shed 2 bases and J shed 3 bases, with 8 bases lying between them. Germline V CDR1 and CDR2: MRHNA, SNTAGT. The CDR3 is 14 residues long.

CDR3 nucleotide sequence: TGTGCCAGCAGCTCCGGGACGCTTACCTACAATGAGCAGTTCTTC. It is translated as CASSSGTLTYNEQFF. The chain employs TRBV7-2 and TRBJ2-1; D tentatively fits TRBD1 or TRBD2 (5 bases each). Germline-derived CDR1 and CDR2 are SGHTA and FQGNSA. Trimming took 4 bases from V and 2 from J, leaving 12 bases between them. CDR3 length: 15 amino acids. Full variable domain (rest looked up from reference TRBV7-2 and TRBJ2-1): GAGVSQSPSNKVTEKGKDVELRCDPISGHTALYWYRQSLGQGLEFLIYFQGNSAPDKSGLPSDRFSAERTGGSVSTLTIQRTQQEDSAVYLCASSSGTLTYNEQFFGPGTRLTVL.

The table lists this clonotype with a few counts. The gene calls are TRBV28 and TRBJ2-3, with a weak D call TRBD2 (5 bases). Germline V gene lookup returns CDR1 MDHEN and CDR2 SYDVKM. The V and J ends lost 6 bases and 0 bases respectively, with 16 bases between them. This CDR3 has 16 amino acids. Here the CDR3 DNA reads TGTGCCAGCAGCCACCCTTCTAGCCTGAGCACAGATACGCAGTATTTT. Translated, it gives CASSHPSSLSTDTQYF.

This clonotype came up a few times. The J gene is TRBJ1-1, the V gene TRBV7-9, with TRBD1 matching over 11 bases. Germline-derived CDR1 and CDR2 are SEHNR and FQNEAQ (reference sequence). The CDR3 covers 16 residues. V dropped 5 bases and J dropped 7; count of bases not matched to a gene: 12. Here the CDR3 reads CASSPPPGDRGFEAFF. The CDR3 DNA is TGTGCCAGCAGCCCTCCCCCAGGGGACAGGGGGTTTGAAGCTTTCTTT.

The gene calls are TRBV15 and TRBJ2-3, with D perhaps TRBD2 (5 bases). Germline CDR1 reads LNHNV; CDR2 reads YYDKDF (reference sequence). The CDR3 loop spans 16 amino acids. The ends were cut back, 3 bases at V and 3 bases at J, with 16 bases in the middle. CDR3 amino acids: CATSRTGPWETDTQYF. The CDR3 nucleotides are TGTGCCACCAGCAGGACTGGCCCCTGGGAGACAGATACGCAGTATTTT.

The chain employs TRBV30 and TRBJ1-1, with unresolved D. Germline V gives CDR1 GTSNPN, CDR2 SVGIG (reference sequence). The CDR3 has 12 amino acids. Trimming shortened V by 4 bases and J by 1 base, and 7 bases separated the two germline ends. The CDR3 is CAWIWRNTEAFF. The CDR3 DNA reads TGTGCCTGGATCTGGAGGAACACTGAAGCTTTCTTT.

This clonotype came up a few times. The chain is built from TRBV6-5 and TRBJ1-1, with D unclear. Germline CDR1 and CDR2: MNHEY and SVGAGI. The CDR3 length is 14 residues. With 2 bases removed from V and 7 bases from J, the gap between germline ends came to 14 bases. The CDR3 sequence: CASSYDGDLDEAFF. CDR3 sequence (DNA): TGTGCCAGCAGTTACGATGGGGATCTTGATGAAGCTTTCTTT.

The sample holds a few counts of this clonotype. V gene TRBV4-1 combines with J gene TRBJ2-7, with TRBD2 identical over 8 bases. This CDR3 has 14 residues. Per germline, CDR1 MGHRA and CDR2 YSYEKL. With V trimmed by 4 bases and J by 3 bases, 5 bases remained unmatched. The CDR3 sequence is CASSRLAIDYEQYF. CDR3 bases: TGCGCCAGCAGCCGACTAGCGATAGACTACGAGCAGTACTTC.

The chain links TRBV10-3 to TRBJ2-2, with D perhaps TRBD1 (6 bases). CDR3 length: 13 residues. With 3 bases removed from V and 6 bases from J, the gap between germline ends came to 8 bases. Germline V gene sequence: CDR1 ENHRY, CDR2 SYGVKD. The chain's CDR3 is CAISEGGAGELFF. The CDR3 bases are TGTGCCATCAGTGAAGGGGGTGCCGGGGAGCTGTTTTTT.

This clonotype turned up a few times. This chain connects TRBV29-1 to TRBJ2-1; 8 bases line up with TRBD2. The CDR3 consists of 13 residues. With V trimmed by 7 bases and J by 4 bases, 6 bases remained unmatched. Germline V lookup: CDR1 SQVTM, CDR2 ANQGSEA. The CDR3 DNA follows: TGCAGCGCCCCGGGGGGGACATACAATGAGCAGTTCTTC. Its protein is CSAPGGTYNEQFF.

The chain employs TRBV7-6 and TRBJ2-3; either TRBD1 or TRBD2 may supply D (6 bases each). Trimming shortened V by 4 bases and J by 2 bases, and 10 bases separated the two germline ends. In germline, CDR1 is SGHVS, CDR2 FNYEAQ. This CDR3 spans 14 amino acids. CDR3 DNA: TGTGCCAGCAGCTCCGGGGGCTACACAGATACGCAGTATTTT. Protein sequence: CASSSGGYTDTQYF.